This paragraph reports one T cell receptor (beta chain). This table comes from immunoSEQ multiplex PCR, and its TCRdb copy is limited to in-frame clones, with some not included. The sample includes about 660,000 clones, approximately 79% seen only once; the top ten take about 1.7%. This CDR3 comprises 14 residues. Germline V CDR1 and CDR2: MNHEY, SMNVEV (reference sequence). After removal of 3 bases from V and 3 bases from J, the junction contained 5 bases not matched to a gene. This entry belongs to a study of shared clonotypes between healthy human individuals. The TCR comes from a woman aged 30 to 39 in good health. The chain couples TRBV27 to TRBJ2-7; 7 bases align to TRBD2. The specimen was memory CD4+ T cells sorted from blood. The subset denotes: CD45RA-negative fraction. The CDR3 region has the DNA TGTGCCAGCAGTTTCCTAGCGGCCCGCTACGAGCAGTACTTC. Its protein product is CASSFLAARYEQYF.